Each of the 13 T cell receptor beta chains below was sequenced from the same sample in a study of cytomegalovirus exposure and HLA in healthy donors. 13 Jbeta primers and 60 Vbeta primers were used for the PCR. Repertoires were generated with immunoSEQ multiplex PCR, while TCRdb's copy carries only in-frame clones and drops some. The data show about 35,000 clones, with approximately 80% seen just once and under 6.5% held by the top ten. Sequenced sample: PBMCs. The receptors were gathered from a male donor in good health and CMV-seronegative.

CDR3: CASRNWDSTLVDTQYF. DNA of the CDR3: TGTGCCAGCAGGAACTGGGACAGTACATTGGTGGATACGCAGTATTTT. V gene TRBV27 combines with J gene TRBJ2-3; TRBD1 agrees at 7 bases. Losses at the gene ends were 6 bases for V and 6 bases for J; bases not matched to a gene: 15. Germline CDR1 is MNHEY and CDR2 is SMNVEV (reference sequence). The CDR3 has 16 residues.

The rearrangement uses TRBV7-6 and TRBJ1-2; the match to TRBD1 covers 8 bases. This CDR3 spans 13 amino acids. The ends lost 5 bases at V and 8 bases at J; junction bases unmatched: 7. Germline V CDR1 and CDR2: SGHVS, FNYEAQ. CDR3 coding DNA: TGTGCCAGCAGCAGATGGACAGGGAAAGGCTACACCTTC. It is translated as CASSRWTGKGYTF.

The chain uses TRBV7-2 and TRBJ2-1; D gene unclear. The CDR3 is made up of 12 amino acids. Trimming cost V 2 bases and J 5 bases, with 4 bases left between them. Per germline, CDR1 SGHTA and CDR2 FQGNSA. In nucleotides, the CDR3 is TGTGCCAGCAGCTTATTCAACAATGAGCAGTTCTTC. Its translation is CASSLFNNEQFF.

This chain links TRBV18 with TRBJ1-4; no clear D. Trimming left V 2 bases short and J 8 bases short, with 18 bases between. Germline CDR1 is KGHSH and CDR2 is LQKENI. The CDR3 spans 16 residues. The CDR3 DNA follows: TGTGCCAGCTCACCAGGAATTGACCAGAGGGCGGAAAAACTGTTTTTT. Its protein is CASSPGIDQRAEKLFF.

V usage is TRBV18 and J usage is TRBJ1-4; 8 bases line up with TRBD1. The junction had 6 bases not matched to a gene; V was cut back by 4 bases and J by 5 bases. This CDR3 region has 15 residues. Germline assignment: CDR1 KGHSH and CDR2 LQKENI. The CDR3 region has the DNA TGTGCCAGCTCACAACGGACAGGGTTGAATGAAAAACTGTTTTTT. Translation: CASSQRTGLNEKLFF.

Notes on this clone: The sample carries other DNA sequences with the same CDR3. The chain recombines TRBV18 with TRBJ2-7; 8 nucleotides match TRBD1. The CDR3 contains 15 residues. V lost 6 bases and J lost 0; bases outside the gene matches: 7. Germline V gene data show CDR1 as KGHSH and CDR2 as LQKENI. The CDR3 here is CASSPGTGLSYEQYF. Here the CDR3 DNA reads TGTGCCAGCTCTCCCGGGACAGGCCTCTCCTACGAGCAGTACTTC.

For this clone: The junction and the germline gene differ at one end; a read error may be behind it. The V call is TRBV6-1, the J call TRBJ1-2; the D is unclear. The CDR3 covers 18 residues. The germline V gene has CDR1 MNHNS and CDR2 SASEGT. The CDR3 sequence: CASGEARFVAGANYGYTF. CDR3 in DNA: TGTGCCAGCGGTGAAGCTCGGTTTGTGGCCGGAGCTAACTATGGCTACACCTTC.

This clone has only a few counts. The V gene is TRBV7-2, the J gene TRBJ1-3, with TRBD1 matching over 9 bases. Per the germline V gene, CDR1 is SGHTA and CDR2 is FQGNSA. V lost 4 bases and J lost 7; bases outside the gene matches: 8. This CDR3 has 15 amino acids. Here the CDR3 DNA reads TGTGCCAGCAGCTGGAACCGACAGGGGGGGAACACCATATATTTT. Translating gives CASSWNRQGGNTIYF.

This clone has just one count. This rearrangement joins TRBV4-1 to TRBJ1-2; 11 positions agree with TRBD1. V was pared by 0 bases and J by 7 bases, with 4 bases of the junction left unmatched. Germline CDR1 reads MGHRA; CDR2 reads YSYEKL. This CDR3 is 15 amino acids long. The CDR3 DNA is TGCGCCAGCAGCCAAGATCCCGGACAGGGGGCTGGCTACACCTTC. This gives the protein CASSQDPGQGAGYTF.

This chain joins TRBV28 and TRBJ1-4; perhaps TRBD1 as D (5 bases). Trimming pared 7 bases from V and 14 bases from J, leaving 14 bases between. From germline, CDR1 is MDHEN and CDR2 SYDVKM. This CDR3 has 11 amino acids. The CDR3 spells CASNSGPGLFF. The CDR3 DNA reads as TGTGCCAGCAATTCGGGCCCAGGGCTGTTTTTT.

The chain carries TRBV28 and TRBJ1-5, with a tentative D call TRBD1 (6 bases). Per germline, CDR1 MDHEN and CDR2 SYDVKM. The V and J ends lost 7 bases and 7 bases respectively, with 14 bases between them. CDR3 length: 13 residues. CDR3: CASNLSGGQPQHF. As DNA, the CDR3 is TGTGCCAGCAACCTGTCGGGGGGCCAGCCCCAGCATTTT.

The V call is TRBV5-4, the J call TRBJ1-6, with D perhaps TRBD1 (5 bases). CDR3 length: 13 amino acids. V was trimmed by 1 base and J by 9 bases, leaving 8 bases between them. Germline CDR1 SGHNT, CDR2 YYREEE (reference sequence). In nucleotides, the CDR3 is TGTGCCAGCAGCTTGAAGGGGTCTTCACCCCTCCACTTT. As protein: CASSLKGSSPLHF.

This clone was seen just once. The J gene is TRBJ2-2, the V gene TRBV13, with TRBD1 identical over 9 bases. CDR3 length: 14 residues. CDR1 is PRHDT, CDR2 FYEKMQ, per germline (reference sequence). V trimming: 7 bases; J trimming: 2 bases; junction bases outside the gene matches: 2. The DNA of the CDR3 is TGTGCCAGCACGGGACAGGGAAACACCGGGGAGCTGTTTTTT. The encoded protein is CASTGQGNTGELFF.